These 31 T cell receptor beta chains came from one sample sequenced in a study of cytomegalovirus exposure and HLA in healthy donors. With 60 Vbeta and 13 Jbeta primers, the PCR was carried out. Data came from immunoSEQ multiplex PCR; TCRdb stores just in-frame clones and leaves some out. The sample lists about 160,000 clones; 82% were seen once. The sequenced sample was PBMCs. The receptors were sampled from a girl between 5 and 17 years old in good health and CMV-seropositive.

This chain connects TRBV7-2 to TRBJ1-2, with 12 bases matching TRBD1. With 1 base clipped from V and 7 bases from J, the junction kept 7 bases outside the gene matches. Germline CDR1 and CDR2: SGHTA and FQGNSA. The length of the CDR3 is 16 residues. The CDR3 DNA follows: TGTGCCAGCAGCTTAGTACAGGGGACAGGGGGCTCTGGCTACACCTTC. Translation: CASSLVQGTGGSGYTF.

This clone was detected a few times. The J gene is TRBJ2-1, the V gene TRBV5-1, with 9 bases matching TRBD2. V lost 0 bases, J lost 7 bases, and 8 bases stayed unmatched. Germline CDR1 and CDR2: SGHRS and YFSETQ. The length of the CDR3 is 16 residues. CDR3 in DNA: TGCGCCAGCAGCTTGGGGGCGGGAGGGCTCGGAAATGAGCAGTTCTTC. Its translation is CASSLGAGGLGNEQFF.

The chain has TRBV30 and TRBJ2-2, with D unclear. Germline-derived CDR1 and CDR2 are GTSNPN and SVGIG (reference sequence). Trimming took 5 bases from V and 7 from J, leaving 17 bases between them. The CDR3 is 14 residues long. The CDR3 reads CAWVLTFPHGELFF. Here the CDR3 DNA reads TGTGCCTGGGTACTTACTTTCCCTCACGGGGAGCTGTTTTTT.

This chain links TRBV6-6 with TRBJ2-5, with 7 bases matching TRBD2. The CDR3 has 13 residues. Germline CDR1 and CDR2: MNHNY and SVGAGI (reference sequence). The ends lost 5 bases at V and 9 bases at J; junction bases unmatched: 9. The CDR3 DNA is TGTGCCAGCAGTCTTTCGGGGGGATCGGCCCAGTACTTC. Translating it yields CASSLSGGSAQYF.

The J gene is TRBJ2-5, the V gene TRBV27; 8 positions match TRBD1. V lost 8 bases and J lost 4; bases outside the gene matches: 9. Germline V CDR1 and CDR2: MNHEY, SMNVEV (reference sequence). The length of the CDR3 is 14 residues. In DNA, the CDR3 is TGTGCCAGCCAGAAGGCAGGGGGCATAGAGACCCAGTACTTC. Its protein is CASQKAGGIETQYF.

The chain employs TRBV7-2 and TRBJ1-1, with 8 bases aligning to TRBD1. The CDR3 loop spans 13 amino acids. Trimming removed 4 bases from V and 4 bases from J; junction bases left unmatched: 2. The germline gives CDR1 SGHTA, CDR2 FQGNSA. Written as DNA, the CDR3 is TGTGCCAGCAGCTCCGACAGGGGCACTGAAGCTTTCTTT. Translation: CASSSDRGTEAFF.

V is TRBV6-5 and J is TRBJ2-7, with TRBD1 identical over 7 bases. Germline loops: CDR1 MNHEY, CDR2 SVGAGI. This CDR3 is 13 amino acids long. The V and J ends lost 2 bases and 5 bases, in that order; junction bases with no gene match: 3. Here the CDR3 DNA reads TGTGCCAGCAGTTACAACAGGGGTAACGAGCAGTACTTC. Translating gives CASSYNRGNEQYF.

This chain uses TRBV6-4 with TRBJ2-3; D perhaps matches TRBD2 (5 bases). V was shortened by 2 bases and J by 3 bases, with 9 bases between the two germline ends. The CDR3 extends over 14 amino acids. Germline V gene sequence: CDR1 MRHNA, CDR2 SNTAGT. The CDR3 loop reads CASSDEGSTDTQYF. As DNA, the CDR3 is TGTGCCAGCAGTGACGAGGGATCGACAGATACGCAGTATTTT.

CDR3 in amino acids: CASTILGRGTGELFF. CDR3 in DNA: TGTGCCAGCACCATTCTGGGGCGCGGAACCGGGGAGCTGTTTTTT. The J gene is TRBJ2-2, the V gene TRBV13, with a weak D call TRBD1 (5 bases). V gave up 7 bases and J gave up 5 bases, with 17 bases separating them. CDR1 and CDR2 from the germline V gene are PRHDT and FYEKMQ (reference sequence). The CDR3 covers 15 residues.

The chain links TRBV18 to TRBJ1-4; D perhaps matches TRBD1 (5 bases). Between the trimmed V and J ends, which lost 4 bases and 0 bases, there was a span of 9 bases. The CDR3 length is 15 residues. Per germline, CDR1 KGHSH and CDR2 LQKENI. DNA of the CDR3: TGTGCCAGCTCACTTGGGGGGACAACTAATGAAAAACTGTTTTTT. This codes for CASSLGGTTNEKLFF.

The chain joins TRBV19 to TRBJ2-7; D is uncertain. Trimming stripped 6 bases from V and 4 bases from J, with 16 bases between. CDR3 length: 14 residues. Germline V gene data show CDR1 as LNHDA and CDR2 as SQIVND (reference sequence). In nucleotides, the CDR3 is TGTGCCAGTAGCCACAACGGAGTCGGATACGAGCAGTACTTC. It codes for CASSHNGVGYEQYF. Variable domain in full (rest from reference TRBV19 and TRBJ2-7): DGGITQSPKYLFRKEGQNVTLSCEQNLNHDAMYWYRQDPGQGLRLIYYSQIVNDFQKGDIAEGYSVSREKKESFPLTVTSAQKNPTAFYLCASSHNGVGYEQYFGPGTRLTVT.

The chain links TRBV30 to TRBJ2-5, with 8 nucleotides matching TRBD1. The CDR3 is made up of 16 amino acids. J was trimmed by 9 bases and V by 0 bases; bases with no gene match: 15. The germline CDR1 and CDR2 sequences are GTSNPN and SVGIG (reference sequence). The CDR3 protein is CAWSVGSGGRGVAQYF. The CDR3 DNA sequence: TGTGCCTGGAGTGTAGGGTCAGGGGGCCGGGGTGTGGCCCAGTACTTC. Complete variable domain (other parts from reference TRBV30 and TRBJ2-5): SQTIHQWPATLVQPVGSPLSLECTVEGTSNPNLYWYRQAAGRGLQLLFYSVGIGQISSEVPQNLSASRPQDRQFILSSKKLLLSDSGFYLCAWSVGSGGRGVAQYFGPGTRLLVL.

This clone was found once. V usage is TRBV5-6 and J usage is TRBJ2-3; TRBD1 matches 12 bases. Per germline, CDR1 SGHDT and CDR2 YYEEEE. Unmatched junction bases numbered 3, after V lost 4 bases and J lost 0 bases. CDR3 length: 16 residues. The CDR3 DNA sequence: TGTGCCAGCAGCCGGGACAGGGGGCCTAGCACAGATACGCAGTATTTT. Encoded protein: CASSRDRGPSTDTQYF. The full variable domain, its missing parts supplied by reference TRBV5-6 and TRBJ2-3, is DAGVTQSPTHLIKTRGQQVTLRCSPKSGHDTVSWYQQALGQGPQFIFQYYEEEERQRGNFPDRFSGHQFPNYSSELNVNALLLGDSALYLCASSRDRGPSTDTQYFGPGTRLTVL.

This clone has just one count. V usage is TRBV30 and J usage is TRBJ2-2; 7 bases fit TRBD1. The trim removed 4 bases at V and 1 base at J, leaving 6 bases unmatched. The CDR3 totals 15 residues. Germline-derived CDR1 and CDR2 are GTSNPN and SVGIG (reference sequence). CDR3 DNA sequence: TGTGCCTGGAAGACAGGGATATTGAACACCGGGGAGCTGTTTTTT. This gives the protein CAWKTGILNTGELFF.

V usage is TRBV28 and J usage is TRBJ2-7; 8 nucleotides line up with TRBD1. This CDR3 is 14 amino acids long. The junction had 11 bases not matched to a gene; V was cut back by 6 bases and J by 7 bases. CDR1 is MDHEN, CDR2 SYDVKM, per germline. As DNA, the CDR3 is TGTGCCAGCAGCCCCGGACAGGGCCGGGAGGAGCAGTACTTC. It specifies CASSPGQGREEQYF.

The J gene is TRBJ1-3, the V gene TRBV6-5; D uncertain. The ends were cut back, 2 bases at V and 2 bases at J, with 7 bases in the middle. CDR1 and CDR2 (germline): MNHEY, SVGAGI. There are 14 residues in the CDR3. CDR3 DNA sequence: TGTGCCAGCAGTTACAGCGGAACTGGAAACACCATATATTTT. Residues: CASSYSGTGNTIYF.

The rearrangement uses TRBV6-5 and TRBJ1-3; 8 nucleotides agree with TRBD1. Trimming cost V 4 bases and J 4 bases; bases outside gene matches: 3. The CDR3 loop spans 14 amino acids. Germline V CDR1 and CDR2: MNHEY, SVGAGI. CDR3 DNA: TGTGCCAGCAGTTCAGGGGGCTCGGGAAACACCATATATTTT. Its translation is CASSSGGSGNTIYF.

The chain carries TRBV10-3 and TRBJ2-1; a weak D match, TRBD1 (6 bases). Trimming took 10 bases from V and 4 from J, leaving 17 bases between them. The CDR3 is 14 residues long. CDR1 is ENHRY and CDR2 is SYGVKD in the germline V gene. CDR3 bases: TGTGCCACCGCCGGGACAAATGATTACAATGAGCAGTTCTTC. It specifies CATAGTNDYNEQFF.

The CDR3 DNA reads as TGTGCCAGCAGCTTAGGGACTAGCGGGGGTTACTACAATGAGCAGTTCTTC. Translating it yields CASSLGTSGGYYNEQFF. The V call is TRBV7-6, the J call TRBJ2-1; TRBD2 aligns across 13 bases. Trimming at V came to 1 base and at J to 3 bases, leaving 3 bases not matched to a gene. This CDR3 spans 17 amino acids. Germline assignment: CDR1 SGHVS and CDR2 FNYEAQ.

The V gene is TRBV5-1, the J gene TRBJ2-1, with 7 bases that match TRBD2. Germline values: CDR1 SGHRS, CDR2 YFSETQ. The CDR3 has 13 amino acids. The J segment lost 10 bases and the V segment lost 0 bases, leaving 4 bases of the junction unmatched. In DNA, the CDR3 is TGCGCCAGCAGCTTGGAGGGAGCGGGAGAGCAGTTCTTC. This encodes CASSLEGAGEQFF. Full variable domain (outside the CDR3, taken from reference TRBV5-1 and TRBJ2-1): KAGVTQTPRYLIKTRGQQVTLSCSPISGHRSVSWYQQTPGQGLQFLFEYFSETQRNKGNFPGRFSGRQFSNSRSEMNVSTLELGDSALYLCASSLEGAGEQFFGPGTRLTVL.

The rearrangement links TRBV27 to TRBJ2-3; 9 positions match TRBD2. The V and J ends lost 4 bases and 5 bases, in that order; junction bases with no gene match: 7. CDR1 and CDR2 from the germline V gene are MNHEY and SMNVEV (reference sequence). This CDR3 is 15 amino acids long. The CDR3 sequence: CASSSRTSVGDTQYF. CDR3 DNA sequence: TGTGCCAGCAGTTCAAGGACTAGCGTTGGAGATACGCAGTATTTT.

The chain recombines TRBV7-9 with TRBJ2-7; weak D call: TRBD2 (6 bases). V dropped 4 bases and J dropped 1 base, with 8 bases sitting between them. Germline CDR1 is SEHNR and CDR2 is FQNEAQ (reference sequence). The CDR3 has 13 amino acids. For the CDR3, the DNA is TGTGCCAGCAGCTGGGACTCTTCCTACGAGCAGTACTTC. The encoded protein is CASSWDSSYEQYF.

In DNA, the CDR3 is TGTGCCAGCAGTCAACCGGGACAGGGGGCCGAATGGAATAGCAATCAGCCCCAGCATTTT. This translates into CASSQPGQGAEWNSNQPQHF. This chain uses TRBV28 with TRBJ1-5; 12 bases align to TRBD1. CDR3 size: 20 residues. CDR1 and CDR2 from the germline V gene are MDHEN and SYDVKM. The junction had 14 bases not matched to a gene; V was cut back by 5 bases and J by 0 bases.

The chain uses TRBV18 and TRBJ2-7; TRBD1 is a possible D gene (6 bases). From germline, CDR1 is KGHSH and CDR2 LQKENI. This CDR3 is 16 amino acids long. V was shortened by 1 base and J by 6 bases, with 19 bases between the two germline ends. The CDR3, as DNA: TGTGCCAGCTCACCACTGAGGGCCAGGGGAAGTTCCGAGCAGTACTTC. Translation gives CASSPLRARGSSEQYF.

J is TRBJ2-2 and V is TRBV19, with D hard to call. Looked up from germline, CDR1 is LNHDA and CDR2 is SQIVND (reference sequence). V lost 8 bases and J lost 2, with 12 bases in between. The CDR3 totals 14 residues. The CDR3 sequence: CASFGLSNTGELFF. The CDR3 coding sequence is TGTGCCAGTTTTGGGCTATCCAACACCGGGGAGCTGTTTTTT.

The chain combines TRBV29-1 with TRBJ2-1; 8 nucleotides align to TRBD2. The CDR3 runs to 13 residues. Germline CDR1 and CDR2: SQVTM and ANQGSEA. The ends lost 7 bases at V and 0 bases at J; junction bases unmatched: 2. DNA for the CDR3: TGCAGCGAGCGGGGGAGCTCCTACAATGAGCAGTTCTTC. This translates into CSERGSSYNEQFF.

The gene calls are TRBV10-3 and TRBJ1-1; D is uncertain. V lost 5 bases and J lost 1, with 8 bases in between. The CDR3 consists of 13 residues. The germline CDR1 and CDR2 sequences are ENHRY and SYGVKD. In DNA, the CDR3 is TGTGCCATCAGTTCCCCAGAGAACACTGAAGCTTTCTTT. Translating gives CAISSPENTEAFF.

V and J are TRBV4-2 and TRBJ1-2; no clear D gene. This CDR3 spans 14 amino acids. V was cut by 0 bases and J by 1 base, with 6 bases left in between. Germline assignment: CDR1 LGHNA and CDR2 YNFKEQ. CDR3 loop: CASSQDRSNYGYTF. For the CDR3, the DNA is TGTGCCAGCAGCCAAGACCGGAGTAACTATGGCTACACCTTC.

V gene TRBV5-4 combines with J gene TRBJ2-7; maybe TRBD2 (7 bases). This CDR3 contains 15 residues. Germline loops: CDR1 SGHNT, CDR2 YYREEE (reference sequence). V lost 0 bases and J 2 bases, leaving 12 bases between the germline ends. The CDR3, as DNA: TGTGCCAGCAGCTTGGGACCGGGGGGCCCCTACGAGCAGTACTTC. Translated: CASSLGPGGPYEQYF.

Only one count was recorded for this clone. The chain uses TRBV4-3 and TRBJ1-1; maybe TRBD1 (5 bases). The V and J ends lost 3 bases and 6 bases respectively, with 17 bases between them. This CDR3 is built from 15 residues. From germline, CDR1 is LGHNA and CDR2 YSLEER. Written as DNA, the CDR3 is TGCGCCAGCAGCCAGACAACAGGATTGGAATCTGAAGCTTTCTTT. Amino acid sequence: CASSQTTGLESEAFF.

The chain joins TRBV2 to TRBJ2-2, with a tentative D call TRBD1 (5 bases). CDR1 is SNHLY, CDR2 FYNNEI, per germline. V was pared by 7 bases and J by 8 bases, with 14 bases between. The CDR3 loop spans 13 amino acids. CDR3 DNA: TGTGCCAGCAACCAGGGTTCCGGAGGGGAGCTGTTTTTT. This translates into CASNQGSGGELFF.